This T cell receptor beta chain was identified in a study of T cells in Graves' hyperthyroidism and ophthalmopathy. General study points: A model of 13 V-J pairs discriminated ophthalmopathy from stable hyperthyroidism.

Extraction of PBMCs used roughly 9.4 ml of fresh peripheral blood. RNA transcripts were the template for amplifying TCR beta CDR3 regions. Carried out on the TCR CDR3, a first-round RT-PCR used the HTBI primer set. In TCRdb, the multiplex PCR reads were re-called with MiXCR into one record per CDR3 protein. The sample has around 250,000 distinct CDR3 sequences, over 15% seen once; the top ten hold around 28%. This clonotype has at least ten counts. What it binds is unknown. CDR1 DFQATT and CDR2 SNEGSKA come from the germline V gene (reference sequence). The CDR3 is 14 amino acids. Trimming took 3 bases from V and 2 from J; bases not matched to a gene: 6.

The sequenced material came from blood. This receptor was obtained from a woman between 18 and 29 years old with Graves' ophthalmopathy. The chain combines TRBV20-1 with TRBJ2-5, with TRBD2 matching over 7 bases. The chain's CDR3 is CSASWWGGQETQYF. Here the CDR3 DNA reads TGCAGTGCTAGTTGGTGGGGGGGACAAGAGACCCAGTACTTC.